These T cell receptor beta chains were read from a single sample in a study of cytomegalovirus exposure and HLA in healthy donors. Sequencing was performed with immunoSEQ multiplex PCR; in TCRdb, only in-frame clones are kept and a portion is missing. The sample holds around 150,000 clones; around three quarters are singletons and the top ten take approximately 2%. The material sequenced was PBMCs. All receptors come from a man aged 25-45 years in good health and CMV-seronegative. Both conserved end residues are part of each CDR3. Fields, in order: J gene, clone size, D gene, V gene, CDR3 DNA, CDR3 protein. The D gene is left open where the match is weak. Where a row states a size, it is once, few, many or the class of an expanded clone; other rows omit it.

j_call: TRBJ1-2
clone_size: .
d_call: .
v_call: TRBV28
cdr3_nt: TGTGCCAGCAGTTTACTAAACAGGGCAGGGGGCTACACCTTC
cdr3_aa: CASSLLNRAGGYTF

j_call: TRBJ1-1
clone_size: .
d_call: .
v_call: TRBV6-5
cdr3_nt: TGTGCCAGCAAGAGCAGGGAGGTTGAAGCTTTCTTT
cdr3_aa: CASKSREVEAFF

j_call: TRBJ1-3
clone_size: .
d_call: TRBD1
v_call: TRBV15
cdr3_nt: TGTGCCACCAGCAGATCGACAGGGGACTACCGGAGAAACACCATATATTTT
cdr3_aa: CATSRSTGDYRRNTIYF

j_call: TRBJ1-5
clone_size: .
d_call: TRBD1
v_call: TRBV30
cdr3_nt: TGTGCCTGGACCGACACAGGGGCCCTCAATCAGCCCCAGCATTTT
cdr3_aa: CAWTDTGALNQPQHF

j_call: TRBJ1-2
clone_size: .
d_call: .
v_call: TRBV6-1
cdr3_nt: TGTGCCAGCAGCGAGCCCTACTATGGCTACACCTTC
cdr3_aa: CASSEPYYGYTF

j_call: TRBJ2-5
clone_size: .
d_call: TRBD2
v_call: TRBV5-1
cdr3_nt: TGCGCCAGCAGCTTTGCCAGGGAGGGATGGGAGACCCAGTACTTC
cdr3_aa: CASSFAREGWETQYF

j_call: TRBJ2-5
clone_size: .
d_call: TRBD2
v_call: TRBV9
cdr3_nt: TGTGCCAGCAGCGTAGCCCAGGGACTAGCGGGAGAGGGTCAAGAGACCCAGTACTTC
cdr3_aa: CASSVAQGLAGEGQETQYF

j_call: TRBJ1-5
clone_size: .
d_call: TRBD1
v_call: TRBV2
cdr3_nt: TGTGCCAGCGGGGGGACAGGGAATCAGCCCCAGCATTTT
cdr3_aa: CASGGTGNQPQHF

j_call: TRBJ2-6
clone_size: once
d_call: .
v_call: TRBV19
cdr3_nt: TGTGCCAGTAGTATAGCACAACCAAACGTCCTGACTTTC
cdr3_aa: CASSIAQPNVLTF

j_call: TRBJ2-1
clone_size: .
d_call: TRBD2
v_call: TRBV27
cdr3_nt: TGTGCCAGCAAAACGGGACTAGCGGCCCAGGACAATGAGCAGTTCTTC
cdr3_aa: CASKTGLAAQDNEQFF

j_call: TRBJ2-3
clone_size: .
d_call: .
v_call: TRBV25-1
cdr3_nt: TGTGCCAGCAGTGAGTGGACTTCAGATACGCAGTATTTT
cdr3_aa: CASSEWTSDTQYF

j_call: TRBJ2-1
clone_size: .
d_call: .
v_call: TRBV5-6
cdr3_nt: TGTGCCAGCAGCTTGGCCGGGATTGAGCGGGTTCCTTACAATGAGCAGTTCTTC
cdr3_aa: CASSLAGIERVPYNEQFF